The 21 T cell receptor beta chains below were found in one sample sequenced in a study of control samples from healthy donors and cancer patients. Sequencing was performed with immunoSEQ multiplex PCR; in TCRdb, only in-frame clones are kept and a portion is missing. The data show under 150,000 clones, roughly 91% seen once. Sequenced sample: PBMCs. All receptors come from a man in his fifties with head and neck cancer.

The chain links TRBV19 to TRBJ1-1; D is ambiguous. Germline CDR1 is LNHDA and CDR2 is SQIVND (reference sequence). The CDR3 loop spans 15 amino acids. V was pared by 5 bases and J by 8 bases, with 21 bases between. The CDR3 reads CASSLSSTGKIEAFF. The CDR3 bases are TGTGCCAGTAGTCTCTCATCGACGGGAAAAATAGAAGCTTTCTTT.

V is TRBV10-3 and J is TRBJ2-3; D not resolved. In germline, CDR1 is ENHRY, CDR2 SYGVKD. V was cut by 0 bases and J by 1 base, with 5 bases left in between. The CDR3 spans 14 residues. CDR3 in amino acids: CAISESAGTDTQYF. Written as DNA, the CDR3 is TGTGCCATCAGTGAGTCGGCTGGCACAGATACGCAGTATTTT.

The chain joins TRBV11-2 to TRBJ2-5, with D perhaps matching TRBD1 or TRBD2 (5 bases each). The germline V gene encodes CDR1 SGHAT and CDR2 FQNNGV. CDR3 length equals 14 residues. Trimming removed 5 bases at V and 7 bases at J, with 17 bases between. CDR3 protein: CASSLAGTPRTQYF. Written as DNA, the CDR3 is TGTGCCAGCAGCCTTGCCGGGACCCCCAGGACCCAGTACTTC.

The V and J genes are TRBV27 and TRBJ2-5, with 10 bases identical to TRBD1. Germline V gene data show CDR1 as MNHEY and CDR2 as SMNVEV (reference sequence). CDR3 length: 13 amino acids. With V trimmed by 8 bases and J by 7 bases, 7 bases remained unmatched. The CDR3 DNA is TGTGCCAGCTCGGAGACAGGGGGCTGGACCCAGTACTTC. This translates into CASSETGGWTQYF.

The rearrangement links TRBV4-3 to TRBJ1-4; TRBD1 might be the D (6 bases). The CDR3 has 17 residues. Germline-derived CDR1 and CDR2 are LGHNA and YSLEER. V was shortened by 1 base and J by 3 bases, with 15 bases between the two germline ends. CDR3 sequence (DNA): TGCGCCAGCAGCCAAGGGGTCCCAGGACAGCCTAATGAAAAACTGTTTTTT. Translated, it gives CASSQGVPGQPNEKLFF.

The CDR3 region has the DNA TGTGCCAGCAGCTTGGCCCGACAGACCTATGGCTACACCTTC. Its protein is CASSLARQTYGYTF. The rearrangement uses TRBV5-6 and TRBJ1-2, with D possibly being TRBD1 (5 bases). The CDR3 extends over 14 amino acids. CDR1 and CDR2 (germline): SGHDT, YYEEEE. With 0 bases removed from V and 4 bases from J, the gap between germline ends came to 10 bases.

The V gene is TRBV24-1, the J gene TRBJ2-1, with D possibly being TRBD1 or TRBD2 (5 bases each). The V end was cut by 3 bases, the J end by 4 bases, with 15 bases between. The CDR3 contains 16 residues. Germline V gene lookup returns CDR1 KGHDR and CDR2 SFDVKD. CDR3 DNA sequence: TGTGCCACCAGTGATCATCTGAGGGGCAGTTACAATGAGCAGTTCTTC. Protein product: CATSDHLRGSYNEQFF.

The chain has TRBV6-1 and TRBJ1-1, with D perhaps matching TRBD1 (5 bases). V dropped 1 base and J dropped 4 bases, with 10 bases sitting between them. The CDR3 sequence is 14 residues long. Germline loops: CDR1 MNHNS, CDR2 SASEGT. CDR3 protein: CASSEGGGVTEAFF. In DNA, the CDR3 is TGTGCCAGCAGTGAAGGGGGCGGGGTCACTGAAGCTTTCTTT.

The chain is built from TRBV5-1 and TRBJ2-1; 7 bases agree with TRBD1. Germline CDR1 reads SGHRS; CDR2 reads YFSETQ. V lost 7 bases, J lost 0 bases, and 1 base stayed unmatched. The CDR3 covers 13 residues. CDR3 residues: CASGDSSYNEQFF. The DNA of the CDR3 is TGCGCCAGCGGGGACAGCTCCTACAATGAGCAGTTCTTC. The variable domain in full, with the rest retrieved from reference TRBV5-1 and TRBJ2-1, is KAGVTQTPRYLIKTRGQQVTLSCSPISGHRSVSWYQQTPGQGLQFLFEYFSETQRNKGNFPGRFSGRQFSNSRSEMNVSTLELGDSALYLCASGDSSYNEQFFGPGTRLTVL.

This clone was detected only once. This rearrangement joins TRBV7-9 to TRBJ2-2, with D maybe TRBD2 (5 bases). The CDR3 is made up of 16 amino acids. V was trimmed by 2 bases and J by 5 bases, leaving 15 bases between them. From germline, CDR1 is SEHNR and CDR2 FQNEAQ (reference sequence). CDR3 nucleotide sequence: TGTGCCAGCAGCTTAATCCGGCCGACGGGGACCGGGGAGCTGTTTTTT. Translated, it gives CASSLIRPTGTGELFF.

The chain links TRBV7-2 to TRBJ2-3; 8 bases align to TRBD1. The CDR3 runs to 15 residues. Germline V gene lookup returns CDR1 SGHTA and CDR2 FQGNSA. V lost 4 bases, J lost 2 bases, and 5 bases stayed unmatched. DNA for the CDR3: TGTGCCAGCAGCTCCTACCAGGGGGCCACAGATACGCAGTATTTT. The encoded protein is CASSSYQGATDTQYF. The whole variable domain, filled in from reference TRBV7-2 and TRBJ2-3, reads GAGVSQSPSNKVTEKGKDVELRCDPISGHTALYWYRQSLGQGLEFLIYFQGNSAPDKSGLPSDRFSAERTGGSVSTLTIQRTQQEDSAVYLCASSSYQGATDTQYFGPGTRLTVL.

The rearrangement links TRBV10-3 to TRBJ1-1, with D possibly matching TRBD1 (5 bases). Germline CDR1 reads ENHRY; CDR2 reads SYGVKD. V was pared by 4 bases and J by 0 bases, with 27 bases between. The CDR3 is made up of 20 amino acids. This chain's CDR3 is CAISGGAEGRSSIMNTEAFF. The CDR3 DNA follows: TGTGCCATCAGTGGAGGGGCAGAAGGTCGAAGTTCTATAATGAACACTGAAGCTTTCTTT.

V usage is TRBV23-1 and J usage is TRBJ2-7, with D possibly matching TRBD1 (6 bases). TRBV23-1 is filed as an ORF, its function uncertain. The germline V and J ends were trimmed by 0 bases and 3 bases, with 12 bases remaining between them. The CDR3 covers 15 residues. CDR3: CASSQSLKDSYEQYF. The CDR3 coding sequence is TGCGCCAGCAGTCAATCGTTAAAGGACAGCTACGAGCAGTACTTC.

This rearrangement joins TRBV5-1 to TRBJ1-5; D uncertain. Germline CDR1 reads SGHRS; CDR2 reads YFSETQ. Trimming left V 0 bases short and J 1 base short, with 8 bases between. The CDR3 sequence is 15 residues long. The CDR3 here is CASSLDPGSNQPQHF. CDR3 nucleotide sequence: TGCGCCAGCAGCTTGGACCCAGGCAGCAATCAGCCCCAGCATTTT.

V and J are TRBV10-3 and TRBJ1-1, with 8 bases aligning to TRBD1. Germline CDR1 and CDR2: ENHRY and SYGVKD. With V trimmed by 5 bases and J by 0 bases, 5 bases remained unmatched. The CDR3 contains 15 residues. In DNA, the CDR3 is TGTGCCATCAGTCCCGGGACAGGTATGAACACTGAAGCTTTCTTT. It is translated as CAISPGTGMNTEAFF.

The J gene is TRBJ1-1, the V gene TRBV5-4; D is unclear. Deletions cut 3 bases from V and 2 bases from J, with 5 bases between. CDR3 length equals 12 residues. CDR1 is SGHNT, CDR2 YYREEE, per germline (reference sequence). The CDR3 DNA reads TGTGCCAGCAGCTCGACAAACACTGAAGCTTTCTTT. Amino acid sequence: CASSSTNTEAFF.

This clone was observed a few times. CDR3 sequence (DNA): TGTGCCAGCTGGGGTTACTCCTACGAGCAGTACTTC. Translating gives CASWGYSYEQYF. The chain uses TRBV6-5 and TRBJ2-7, with unresolved D. Germline assignment: CDR1 MNHEY and CDR2 SVGAGI. Trimming shortened V by 8 bases and J by 0 bases, and 8 bases separated the two germline ends. The CDR3 consists of 12 residues.

The genes are TRBV11-2 and TRBJ2-7; D tentatively reads TRBD1 or TRBD2 (5 bases each). This CDR3 comprises 16 residues. Per the germline V gene, CDR1 is SGHAT and CDR2 is FQNNGV. V shed 0 bases and J shed 4 bases, with 16 bases lying between them. The CDR3, as DNA: TGTGCCAGCAGCTTAGATTGGGACCCGAAAGAATACGAGCAGTACTTC. It encodes CASSLDWDPKEYEQYF.

The V and J genes are TRBV2 and TRBJ2-7; TRBD1 matches at 8 bases. The germline gives CDR1 SNHLY, CDR2 FYNNEI. Unmatched junction bases numbered 5, after V lost 2 bases and J lost 2 bases. CDR3 size: 15 residues. Here the CDR3 reads CASSENRGVAYEQYF. In DNA form, the CDR3 reads TGTGCCAGCAGTGAAAACAGGGGGGTGGCCTACGAGCAGTACTTC. Looking up the rest from reference TRBV2 and TRBJ2-7 gives the full variable domain: EPEVTQTPSHQVTQMGQEVILRCVPISNHLYFYWYRQILGQKVEFLVSFYNNEISEKSEIFDDQFSVERPDGSNFTLKIRSTKLEDSAMYFCASSENRGVAYEQYFGPGTRLTVT.

The table lists this clone with a count of one. V and J are TRBV25-1 and TRBJ1-3, with a tentative D call TRBD1 (5 bases). V shed 7 bases and J shed 0 bases, with 10 bases lying between them. The CDR3 length is 14 residues. Per germline, CDR1 MGHDK and CDR2 SYGVNS. The CDR3 sequence is CASTRRGSGNTIYF. CDR3 in DNA: TGTGCCAGCACCCGAAGGGGCTCTGGAAACACCATATATTTT.

In this sample, this clone turned up once. The J gene is TRBJ2-7, the V gene TRBV5-5; 10 bases match TRBD2. Per germline, CDR1 SGHKS and CDR2 YYEKEE (reference sequence). With 4 bases clipped from V and 4 bases from J, the junction kept 14 bases outside the gene matches. The length of the CDR3 is 17 residues. CDR3 DNA: TGTGCCAGCAGCCGCGGGGGAAAGCCTAGCGGGGGTTACGAGCAGTACTTC. As protein: CASSRGGKPSGGYEQYF.